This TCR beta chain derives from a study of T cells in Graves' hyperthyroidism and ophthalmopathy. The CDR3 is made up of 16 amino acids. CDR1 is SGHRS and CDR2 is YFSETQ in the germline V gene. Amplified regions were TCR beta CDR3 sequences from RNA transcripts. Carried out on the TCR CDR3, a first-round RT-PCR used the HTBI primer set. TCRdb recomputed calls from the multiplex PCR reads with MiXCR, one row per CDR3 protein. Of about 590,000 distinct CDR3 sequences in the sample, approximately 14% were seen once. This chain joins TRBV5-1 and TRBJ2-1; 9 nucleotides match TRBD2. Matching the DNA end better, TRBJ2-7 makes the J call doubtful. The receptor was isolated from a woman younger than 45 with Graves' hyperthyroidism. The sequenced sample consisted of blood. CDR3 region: CASSLVTSGPYNEQYF. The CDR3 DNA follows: TGCGCCAGCAGCTTGGTGACTAGCGGTCCCTACAATGAGCAGTACTTC.